This T cell receptor beta chain was obtained from a study of blood T cell repertoires in COVID-19. V was trimmed by 8 bases and J by 2 bases, leaving 9 bases between them. The CDR3 covers 12 residues. Germline CDR1 MNHEY, CDR2 SVGAGI. Method: immunoSEQ multiplex PCR; TCRdb's copy keeps in-frame clones and lacks some. The sample holds about 370,000 clones; approximately 90% are singletons and the top ten take over 0.7%. V usage is TRBV6-5 and J usage is TRBJ1-2; D gene ambiguous. Sequenced: PBMCs or T cells enriched from blood (not recorded which). The TCR was taken from a woman aged 40 to 50 who had been exposed to COVID-19. In DNA, the CDR3 is TGTGCCAGCCGAGACGGGAACTATGGCTACACCTTC. This sequence encodes CASRDGNYGYTF.